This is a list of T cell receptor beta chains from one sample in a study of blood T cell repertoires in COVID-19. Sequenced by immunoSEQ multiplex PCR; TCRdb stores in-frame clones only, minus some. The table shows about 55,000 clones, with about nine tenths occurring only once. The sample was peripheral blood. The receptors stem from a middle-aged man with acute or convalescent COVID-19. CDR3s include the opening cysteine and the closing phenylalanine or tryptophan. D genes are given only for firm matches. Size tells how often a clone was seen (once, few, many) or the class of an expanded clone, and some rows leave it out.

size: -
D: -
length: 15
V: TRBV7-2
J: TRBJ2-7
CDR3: CASSLLSGNTYEQYF
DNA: TGTGCCAGCAGCTTACTCAGCGGAAATACCTACGAGCAGTACTTC

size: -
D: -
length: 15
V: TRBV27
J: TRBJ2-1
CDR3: CASIDGGSSYNEQFF
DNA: TGTGCCAGCATTGACGGTGGGAGCTCCTACAATGAGCAGTTCTTC

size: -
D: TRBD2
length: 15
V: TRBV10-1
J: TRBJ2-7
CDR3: CASNVSSGSSYEQYF
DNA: TGCGCCAGCAATGTTTCTAGCGGGAGTTCCTACGAGCAGTACTTC

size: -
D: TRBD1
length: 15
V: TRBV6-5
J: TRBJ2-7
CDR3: CASSYGTASSYEQYF
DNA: TGTGCCAGCAGTTACGGGACAGCGAGCTCCTACGAGCAGTACTTC

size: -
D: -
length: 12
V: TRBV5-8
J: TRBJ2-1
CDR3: CASSYTPSEQFF
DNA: TGTGCCAGCAGCTATACTCCTAGTGAGCAGTTCTTC

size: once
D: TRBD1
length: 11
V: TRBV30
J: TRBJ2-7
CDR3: CAGTGGREQYF
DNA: TGTGCAGGGACAGGGGGACGCGAGCAGTACTTC

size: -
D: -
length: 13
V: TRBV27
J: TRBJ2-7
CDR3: CASSLTGAREQYF
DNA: TGTGCCAGCAGTTTAACGGGAGCACGGGAGCAGTACTTC

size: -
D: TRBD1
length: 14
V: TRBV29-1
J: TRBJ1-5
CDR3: CSVADRGLNQPQHF
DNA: TGCAGCGTTGCGGACAGGGGGCTCAATCAGCCCCAGCATTTT

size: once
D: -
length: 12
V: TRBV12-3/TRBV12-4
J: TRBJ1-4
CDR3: CASSLNREKLFF
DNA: TGTGCCAGCAGTCTCAACAGAGAAAAACTGTTTTTT

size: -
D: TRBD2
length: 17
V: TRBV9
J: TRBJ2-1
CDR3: CASSVNPSGSIYNEQFF
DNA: TGTGCCAGCAGCGTCAATCCCAGCGGGAGTATCTACAATGAGCAGTTCTTC

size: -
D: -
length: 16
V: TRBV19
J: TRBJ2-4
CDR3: CASSIVQGVAKNIQYF
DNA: TGTGCCAGTAGTATTGTACAGGGAGTTGCCAAAAACATTCAGTACTTC

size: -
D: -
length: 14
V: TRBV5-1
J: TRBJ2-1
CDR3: CASSFGGGEGEQFF
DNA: TGCGCCAGCAGCTTCGGAGGGGGCGAAGGTGAGCAGTTCTTC

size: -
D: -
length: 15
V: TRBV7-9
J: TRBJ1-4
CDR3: CASSPPAGHNEKLFF
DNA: TGTGCCAGCAGCCCCCCGGCGGGGCACAATGAAAAACTGTTTTTT

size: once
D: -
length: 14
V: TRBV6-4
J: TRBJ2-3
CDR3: CASSLSEGTDTQYF
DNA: TGTGCCAGCAGCCTTTCGGAGGGAACAGATACGCAGTATTTT

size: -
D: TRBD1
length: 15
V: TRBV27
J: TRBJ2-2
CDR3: CASIQGTGAAGELFF
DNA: TGTGCCAGCATCCAAGGAACAGGGGCCGCCGGGGAGCTGTTTTTT

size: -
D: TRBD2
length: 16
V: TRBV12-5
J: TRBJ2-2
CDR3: CASGRTSGRRGGELFF
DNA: TGTGCTAGTGGCCGGACTAGCGGGAGAAGGGGCGGGGAGCTGTTTTTT

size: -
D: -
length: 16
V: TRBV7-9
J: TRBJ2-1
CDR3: CASSLRREALGNEQFF
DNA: TGTGCCAGCAGCTTAAGGAGGGAGGCCCTCGGGAATGAGCAGTTCTTC

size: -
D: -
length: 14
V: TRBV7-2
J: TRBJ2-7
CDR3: CASSSNGGSYEQYF
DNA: TGTGCCAGCAGCTCAAATGGGGGGTCCTACGAGCAGTACTTC

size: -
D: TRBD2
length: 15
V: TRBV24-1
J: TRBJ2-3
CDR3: CATSSPSGLTDTQYF
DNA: TGTGCCACCAGTTCCCCTAGCGGACTCACAGATACGCAGTATTTT

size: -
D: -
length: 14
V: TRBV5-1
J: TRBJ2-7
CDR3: CASSSLSSVYEQYF
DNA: TGCGCCAGCAGCTCGCTAAGTAGCGTCTACGAGCAGTACTTC

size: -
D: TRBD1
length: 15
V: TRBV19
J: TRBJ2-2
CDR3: CASSPRDRLAGELFF
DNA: TGTGCCAGTAGTCCCCGGGACAGGCTAGCCGGGGAGCTGTTTTTT

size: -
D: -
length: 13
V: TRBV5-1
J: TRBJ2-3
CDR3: CASSLNLADTQYF
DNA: TGCGCCAGCAGCTTGAATCTAGCAGATACGCAGTATTTT

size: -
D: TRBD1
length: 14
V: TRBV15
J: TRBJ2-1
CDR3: CATSRDLGTGEQFF
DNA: TGTGCCACCAGCAGAGATCTCGGGACAGGAGAGCAGTTCTTC

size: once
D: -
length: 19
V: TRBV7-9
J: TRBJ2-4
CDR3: CASSLHLGGGTTVKNIQYF
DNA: TGTGCCAGCAGCCTCCACCTTGGGGGAGGAACGACGGTCAAAAACATTCAGTACTTC

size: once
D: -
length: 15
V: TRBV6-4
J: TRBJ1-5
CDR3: CASSRLGGADQPQHF
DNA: TGTGCCAGCAGCCGACTCGGGGGGGCGGATCAGCCCCAGCATTTT

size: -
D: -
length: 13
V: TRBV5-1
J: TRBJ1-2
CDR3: CASRTVANYGYTF
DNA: TGCGCCAGCAGGACAGTAGCTAACTATGGCTACACCTTC

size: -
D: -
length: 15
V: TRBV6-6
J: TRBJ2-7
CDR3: CASSYSEVTSGEQYF
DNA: TGTGCCAGCAGTTACTCGGAGGTCACGTCGGGCGAGCAGTACTTC

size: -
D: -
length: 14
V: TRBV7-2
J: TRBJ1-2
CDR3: CASSLNIDIYGYTF
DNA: TGTGCCAGCAGCTTAAACATTGACATCTATGGCTACACCTTC

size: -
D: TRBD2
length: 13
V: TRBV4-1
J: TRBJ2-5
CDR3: CASSQAGGETQYF
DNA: TGCGCCAGCAGCCAAGCGGGGGGAGAGACCCAGTACTTC

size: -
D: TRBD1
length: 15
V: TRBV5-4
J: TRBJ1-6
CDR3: CASSSLQGSNSPLHF
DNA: TGTGCCAGCAGCTCTCTACAGGGGAGCAATTCACCCCTCCACTTT

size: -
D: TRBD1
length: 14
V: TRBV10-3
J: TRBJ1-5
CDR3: CAISADRLNQPQHF
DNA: TGTGCCATCAGCGCGGACAGGCTCAATCAGCCCCAGCATTTT

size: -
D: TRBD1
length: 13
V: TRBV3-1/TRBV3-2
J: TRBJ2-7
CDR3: CASSLGQGGVQYF
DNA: TGTGCCAGCAGCCTCGGACAGGGTGGGGTGCAGTACTTC

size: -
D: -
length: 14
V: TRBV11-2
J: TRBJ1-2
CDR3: CASTSKEGYYGYTF
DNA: TGTGCCAGCACCTCCAAGGAGGGCTACTATGGCTACACCTTC

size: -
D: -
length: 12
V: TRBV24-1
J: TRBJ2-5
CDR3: CATSDYGETQYF
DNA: TGTGCCACCAGTGATTACGGGGAGACCCAGTACTTC

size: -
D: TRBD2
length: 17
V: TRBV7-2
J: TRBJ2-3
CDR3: CASTRRRGRDSTDTQYF
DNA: TGTGCCAGCACCCGGCGCCGCGGGAGGGATAGCACAGATACGCAGTATTTT

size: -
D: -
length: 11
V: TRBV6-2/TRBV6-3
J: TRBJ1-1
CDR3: CASSYNEGAFF
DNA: TGTGCCAGCAGTTACAACGAGGGAGCTTTCTTT

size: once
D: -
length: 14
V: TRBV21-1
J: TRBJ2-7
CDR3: CASSPDQGAYEQYF
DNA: TGTGCCAGCAGCCCGGACCAGGGGGCCTACGAGCAGTACTTC

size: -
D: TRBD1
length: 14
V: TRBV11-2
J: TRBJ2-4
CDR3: CASNPGTGKNIQYF
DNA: TGTGCCAGCAACCCCGGGACAGGGAAAAACATTCAGTACTTC

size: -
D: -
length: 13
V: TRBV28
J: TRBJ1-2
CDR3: CASHRGRGSGYTF
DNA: TGTGCCAGTCATAGGGGTCGCGGCTCTGGCTACACCTTC

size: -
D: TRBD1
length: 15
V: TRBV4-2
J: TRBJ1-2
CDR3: CASSQTGGDNYGYTF
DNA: TGTGCCAGCAGCCAGACAGGGGGCGATAACTATGGCTACACCTTC

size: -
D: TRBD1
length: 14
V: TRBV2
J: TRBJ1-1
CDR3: CASSTPQGRAEAFF
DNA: TGTGCCAGCAGCACCCCACAGGGGCGAGCTGAAGCTTTCTTT

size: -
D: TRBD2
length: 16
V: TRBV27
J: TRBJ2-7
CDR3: CASSRLTSGPSYEQYF
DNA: TGTGCCAGCAGCCGGCTGACTAGCGGCCCATCCTACGAGCAGTACTTC

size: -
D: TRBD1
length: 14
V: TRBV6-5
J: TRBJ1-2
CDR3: CASSRGQGNYGYTF
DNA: TGTGCCAGCAGTAGGGGACAGGGAAACTATGGCTACACCTTC

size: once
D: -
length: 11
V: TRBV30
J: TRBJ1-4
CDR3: CAWSHNEKLFF
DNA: TGTGCCTGGAGTCATAATGAAAAACTGTTTTTT

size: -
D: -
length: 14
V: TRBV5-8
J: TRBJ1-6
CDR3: CASTFLNAGSPLHF
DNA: TGTGCCAGCACCTTTCTAAACGCGGGTTCACCCCTCCACTTT

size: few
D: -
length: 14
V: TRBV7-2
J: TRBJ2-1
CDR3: CASSLTPDIHEQFF
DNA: TGTGCCAGCAGCCTTACTCCGGACATACATGAGCAGTTCTTC

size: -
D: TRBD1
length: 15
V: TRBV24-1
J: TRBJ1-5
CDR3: CATMRTGGSNQPQHF
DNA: TGTGCCACCATGCGGACAGGGGGCTCCAATCAGCCCCAGCATTTT

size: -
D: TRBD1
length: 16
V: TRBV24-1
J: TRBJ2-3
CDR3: CATSDLRDRSSDTQYF
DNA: TGTGCCACCAGTGATTTGCGGGACAGGTCGTCAGATACGCAGTATTTT

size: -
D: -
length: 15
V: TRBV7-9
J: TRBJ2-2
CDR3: CASSLSGTNTGELFF
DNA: TGTGCCAGCAGCTTAAGCGGCACGAACACCGGGGAGCTGTTTTTT

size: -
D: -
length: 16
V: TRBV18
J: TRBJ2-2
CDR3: CASSRKSTANTGELFF
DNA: TGTGCCAGCTCACGAAAATCCACAGCCAACACCGGGGAGCTGTTTTTT

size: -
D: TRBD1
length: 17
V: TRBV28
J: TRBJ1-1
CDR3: CASSLSGGQLQNTEAFF
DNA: TGTGCCAGCAGTTTATCAGGGGGACAGCTCCAGAACACTGAAGCTTTCTTT

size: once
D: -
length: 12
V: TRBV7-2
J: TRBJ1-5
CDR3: CASSRGNQPQHF
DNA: TGTGCCAGCAGCAGGGGTAATCAGCCCCAGCATTTT

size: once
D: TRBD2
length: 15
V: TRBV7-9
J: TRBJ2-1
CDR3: CASSVLAGFKNEQFF
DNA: TGTGCCAGCTCAGTACTAGCGGGGTTTAAAAATGAGCAGTTCTTC